This T cell receptor beta chain was documented in a study of blood T cell repertoires in COVID-19. Study-level information: The United States, Italy and Spain supplied acute and convalescent COVID-19 samples. Sample material is recorded as cDNA or gDNA derived from T cells, B-cell-depleted T cells, or PBMCs.

In the study's own analysis: Counts of nucleated cells, estimated from reference gene primer amplification, were obtained. TCRdb keeps only in-frame clones here, not all; method: immunoSEQ multiplex PCR. For V, J and clone size, that table is used; D and trimming come from the DNA. Of 150,000 to 180,000 clones in the sample, more than 65% were seen once. CDR3 length: 16 amino acids. From germline, CDR1 is KGHSH and CDR2 LQKENI. The ends lost 5 bases at V and 3 bases at J; junction bases unmatched: 7. The chain combines TRBV18 with TRBJ2-4; 10 positions match TRBD1. The sequencing sample was made of peripheral blood. The clonotype originates from a woman between 50 and 59 years old with acute or convalescent COVID-19. CDR3 sequence reads: CASSKRTGGNKNIQYF. CDR3 DNA sequence: TGTGCCAGCTCAAAAAGGACAGGGGGAAACAAAAACATTCAGTACTTC.